These T cell receptor beta chains were read from a single sample in a study of T cell repertoires in cytomegalovirus infection. TCRdb re-derived calls from the reads in MiXCR, one entry per CDR3 protein. Of nearly 450,000 distinct CDR3 sequences in the sample, approximately 30% are singletons; the top ten hold roughly 15%. The sample was PBMCs. The receptors were sampled from a human donor in good health (CMV status not recorded). Some clones in this sample may be carry-over from other donors' samples. Both conserved end residues are part of each CDR3. Fields, in order: clone size, D gene, J gene, V gene, CDR3 protein, CDR3 DNA. The D gene is left open where the match is weak. Clone size appears in some rows only: once, few, many, or a class for an expanded clone.

clone size: many; D gene: -; J gene: TRBJ2-7; V gene: TRBV7-2; CDR3 protein: CASSLAPTSPSYEQYF; CDR3 DNA: TGTGCCAGCAGCTTAGCGCCTACTAGCCCCTCCTACGAGCAGTACTTC
clone size: -; D gene: -; J gene: TRBJ2-1; V gene: TRBV29-1; CDR3 protein: CSVGPPLVHNYNEQFF; CDR3 DNA: TGCAGCGTTGGACCCCCCTTAGTCCACAACTACAATGAGCAGTTCTTC
clone size: -; D gene: TRBD2; J gene: TRBJ2-7; V gene: TRBV6-5; CDR3 protein: CASSYSVPTSGHSYEQYF; CDR3 DNA: TGTGCCAGCAGTTACTCTGTTCCGACTAGCGGACACTCCTACGAGCAGTACTTC
clone size: -; D gene: TRBD1; J gene: TRBJ1-4; V gene: TRBV7-4; CDR3 protein: CASSDRGRNEKLFF; CDR3 DNA: TGTGCCAGCAGTGACAGGGGACGGAATGAAAAACTGTTTTTT
clone size: -; D gene: -; J gene: TRBJ2-1; V gene: TRBV13; CDR3 protein: CASSPRSGRLSGNEQFF; CDR3 DNA: TGTGCCAGCAGCCCGAGATCGGGACGCCTATCGGGCAATGAGCAGTTCTTC
clone size: few; D gene: -; J gene: TRBJ1-6; V gene: TRBV11-2; CDR3 protein: CASSGLANSPLHF; CDR3 DNA: TGTGCCAGCAGCGGGCTGGCTAATTCACCCCTCCACTTT
clone size: -; D gene: -; J gene: TRBJ2-4; V gene: TRBV11-2; CDR3 protein: CASSSSSGARGHIQYF; CDR3 DNA: TGTGCCAGCAGCTCCTCATCGGGGGCCAGGGGACACATTCAGTACTTC
clone size: few; D gene: -; J gene: TRBJ2-5; V gene: TRBV6-2/TRBV6-3; CDR3 protein: CASRTGTGSILETQYF; CDR3 DNA: TGTGCCAGCAGAACCGGGACGGGGTCGATATTAGAGACCCAGTACTTC
clone size: few; D gene: TRBD2; J gene: TRBJ2-5; V gene: TRBV7-2; CDR3 protein: CASALAGGGETQYF; CDR3 DNA: TGTGCCAGCGCACTAGCGGGGGGGGGAGAGACCCAGTACTTC
clone size: few; D gene: TRBD1; J gene: TRBJ1-5; V gene: TRBV19; CDR3 protein: CASSRAGTGTNQPQHF; CDR3 DNA: TGTGCCAGTAGCCGAGCCGGGACAGGGACCAATCAGCCCCAGCATTTT
clone size: many; D gene: -; J gene: TRBJ2-7; V gene: TRBV6-5; CDR3 protein: CASTTGGNSYEQYF; CDR3 DNA: TGTGCCAGCACCACCGGGGGTAACTCCTACGAGCAGTACTTC
clone size: -; D gene: -; J gene: TRBJ1-5; V gene: TRBV6-6; CDR3 protein: CASSYSTAGHNQPQHF; CDR3 DNA: TGTGCCAGCAGTTACTCGACTGCAGGGCACAATCAGCCCCAGCATTTT
clone size: -; D gene: -; J gene: TRBJ1-1; V gene: TRBV30; CDR3 protein: CAWSAQGLAEAFF; CDR3 DNA: TGTGCCTGGAGTGCTCAGGGACTTGCTGAAGCTTTCTTT
clone size: many; D gene: TRBD1; J gene: TRBJ1-2; V gene: TRBV4-1; CDR3 protein: CASSQEGTGDIGGYTF; CDR3 DNA: TGCGCCAGCAGCCAAGAAGGGACAGGGGACATTGGTGGCTACACCTTC
clone size: -; D gene: -; J gene: TRBJ2-5; V gene: TRBV11-2; CDR3 protein: CASSYSGRQETQYF; CDR3 DNA: TGTGCCAGCAGCTACTCGGGACGACAAGAGACCCAGTACTTC
clone size: -; D gene: -; J gene: TRBJ2-7; V gene: TRBV7-2; CDR3 protein: CASSGYRTYYEQYF; CDR3 DNA: TGTGCCAGCAGCGGCTACAGGACTTACTACGAGCAGTACTTC
clone size: -; D gene: -; J gene: TRBJ2-1; V gene: TRBV3-1; CDR3 protein: CASSQGVGGHNEQFF; CDR3 DNA: TGTGCCAGCAGCCAAGGAGTCGGGGGCCACAATGAGCAGTTCTTC
clone size: few; D gene: -; J gene: TRBJ2-6; V gene: TRBV9; CDR3 protein: CASSVNRESGANVLTF; CDR3 DNA: TGTGCCAGCAGCGTAAACAGGGAGTCTGGGGCCAACGTCCTGACTTTC
clone size: few; D gene: -; J gene: TRBJ1-6; V gene: TRBV20-1; CDR3 protein: CSASLGVGSPLHF; CDR3 DNA: TGCAGTGCTAGTTTGGGAGTTGGTTCACCCCTCCACTTT
clone size: few; D gene: -; J gene: TRBJ2-3; V gene: TRBV20-1; CDR3 protein: CSARGPQRVDTQYF; CDR3 DNA: TGCAGTGCTAGAGGACCACAGAGGGTCGATACGCAGTATTTT
clone size: -; D gene: TRBD2; J gene: TRBJ2-4; V gene: TRBV20-1; CDR3 protein: CSARDMRLAGGLGNIQYF; CDR3 DNA: TGCAGTGCTAGAGATATGCGCCTAGCGGGGGGTCTGGGAAACATTCAGTACTTC
clone size: -; D gene: TRBD1; J gene: TRBJ2-7; V gene: TRBV30; CDR3 protein: CAWSGTGLEQYF; CDR3 DNA: TGTGCCTGGAGTGGGACAGGGCTCGAGCAGTACTTC